A selection of T cell receptor beta chains follows, all from one sample in a study of beta chain features in type 1 diabetes. Data came from immunoSEQ multiplex PCR; TCRdb stores just in-frame clones and leaves some out. The profile covers around 280,000 clones, with about 8.5% appearing a single time and more than 0.9% taken by the ten largest. Sample: central memory CD4+ T cells from blood. The receptors derive from a woman aged 18-30 years in good health. Both conserved end residues are part of each CDR3. A D gene is named only where the DNA matches it firmly. Clone sizes are given selectively: once, few, many, or a class where the clone is expanded.

d_call: NA
clone_size: few
j_call: TRBJ1-1
v_call: TRBV30
cdr3_length: 11
cdr3_nt: TGTGCCTGGAGTGTCCCCCAGAAAGCTTTCTTT
cdr3_aa: CAWSVPQKAFF

d_call: TRBD1
clone_size: medium-sized
j_call: TRBJ2-5
v_call: TRBV7-2
cdr3_length: 15
cdr3_nt: TGTGCCAGCAGCTTAGACAGGGGGGTAATGAAGACCCAGTACTTC
cdr3_aa: CASSLDRGVMKTQYF

d_call: NA
clone_size: NA
j_call: TRBJ1-1
v_call: TRBV5-1
cdr3_length: 14
cdr3_nt: TGCGCCAGCAGCTCTCAGACTGTGAACACTGAAGCTTTCTTT
cdr3_aa: CASSSQTVNTEAFF

d_call: NA
clone_size: many
j_call: TRBJ2-1
v_call: TRBV7-2
cdr3_length: 15
cdr3_nt: TGTGCCAGCAGCTTAACTCCAGGGGCCTACAATGAGCAGTTCTTC
cdr3_aa: CASSLTPGAYNEQFF

d_call: NA
clone_size: few
j_call: TRBJ1-1
v_call: TRBV6-5
cdr3_length: 13
cdr3_nt: TGTGCCAGCAGTTTGATCGAAGGCACTGAAGCTTTCTTT
cdr3_aa: CASSLIEGTEAFF

d_call: NA
clone_size: few
j_call: TRBJ1-2
v_call: TRBV7-2
cdr3_length: 12
cdr3_nt: TGTGCCAGCAGCTTAGAGTTGGGAACCTACACCTTC
cdr3_aa: CASSLELGTYTF

d_call: NA
clone_size: NA
j_call: TRBJ1-4
v_call: TRBV27
cdr3_length: 14
cdr3_nt: TGTGCCAGCAGTCCCGCCGGACGAGCTGAAAAACTGTTTTTT
cdr3_aa: CASSPAGRAEKLFF

d_call: NA
clone_size: many
j_call: TRBJ2-1
v_call: TRBV15
cdr3_length: 15
cdr3_nt: TGTGCCACCAGGAGAGGGATTTTCCCGAACAATGAGCAGTTCTTC
cdr3_aa: CATRRGIFPNNEQFF

d_call: NA
clone_size: NA
j_call: TRBJ2-7
v_call: TRBV7-2
cdr3_length: 15
cdr3_nt: TGTGCCAGCAGCCTAGGTGGCGGGGCTTCCTACGAGCAGTACTTC
cdr3_aa: CASSLGGGASYEQYF

d_call: NA
clone_size: NA
j_call: TRBJ1-2
v_call: TRBV21-1
cdr3_length: 17
cdr3_nt: TGTGCCAGCAGCTCACCATGGGGCAGGGAGAAAGACTATGGCTACACCTTC
cdr3_aa: CASSSPWGREKDYGYTF

d_call: TRBD2
clone_size: NA
j_call: TRBJ2-1
v_call: TRBV7-3
cdr3_length: 16
cdr3_nt: TGTGCCAGCAGCCCCCAGGGAAGCGGGGGCTACAATGAGCAGTTCTTC
cdr3_aa: CASSPQGSGGYNEQFF

d_call: TRBD2
clone_size: many
j_call: TRBJ2-5
v_call: TRBV5-4
cdr3_length: 18
cdr3_nt: TGTGCCAGCAGCTTGGGACTAGCGGGAGGGGGGAGCCAAGAGACCCAGTACTTC
cdr3_aa: CASSLGLAGGGSQETQYF